A selection of T cell receptor beta chains follows, all from one sample in a study of cytomegalovirus exposure and HLA in healthy donors. The table came from immunoSEQ multiplex PCR; TCRdb's copy has only in-frame clones and leaves some out. The table includes roughly 100,000 clones, roughly 79% detected once. Source material: PBMCs. The receptors shown here come from a man aged 40-55 years in good health and CMV-seronegative. Both conserved end residues are trimmed from each CDR3. The order of the fields is J gene, D gene, V gene, CDR3 protein. D genes are given only for firm matches.

j_gene: TRBJ1-2; d_gene: TRBD1; v_gene: TRBV5-1; CDR3aa: ASSTETGDGYT
j_gene: TRBJ1-1; d_gene: .; v_gene: TRBV4-3; CDR3aa: ASSQDIARGTEAF
j_gene: TRBJ2-2; d_gene: .; v_gene: TRBV27; CDR3aa: ASSPIGGRTGELF
j_gene: TRBJ2-7; d_gene: .; v_gene: TRBV7-8; CDR3aa: ASSTRQALYEQY
j_gene: TRBJ1-6; d_gene: TRBD1; v_gene: TRBV7-3; CDR3aa: ASSRDRHNSPLH
j_gene: TRBJ1-4; d_gene: .; v_gene: TRBV4-1; CDR3aa: ASSPSVATNEKLF
j_gene: TRBJ2-5; d_gene: TRBD2; v_gene: TRBV5-1; CDR3aa: ASSSGGQETQY
j_gene: TRBJ2-6; d_gene: TRBD1; v_gene: TRBV10-1; CDR3aa: ASSRDSDLSGANVLT
j_gene: TRBJ1-5; d_gene: .; v_gene: TRBV30; CDR3aa: AWSVPLGLYSNQPQH
j_gene: TRBJ2-2; d_gene: TRBD1; v_gene: TRBV18; CDR3aa: ASSPSDRVGTGELF
j_gene: TRBJ2-1; d_gene: .; v_gene: TRBV2; CDR3aa: ASREGQGIVRVYNEQF
j_gene: TRBJ1-1; d_gene: .; v_gene: TRBV14; CDR3aa: ASTLAANTEAF
j_gene: TRBJ1-4; d_gene: TRBD1; v_gene: TRBV2; CDR3aa: ASSRQGSGGEKLF
j_gene: TRBJ1-5; d_gene: TRBD1; v_gene: TRBV4-1; CDR3aa: ASSQQGVSNQPQH
j_gene: TRBJ1-5; d_gene: TRBD1; v_gene: TRBV23-1; CDR3aa: ASSHRGRDRGPDSNQPQH
j_gene: TRBJ2-2; d_gene: .; v_gene: TRBV29-1; CDR3aa: SVELWEEGNTGELF
j_gene: TRBJ1-1; d_gene: .; v_gene: TRBV18; CDR3aa: ASSPRDKNTEAF
j_gene: TRBJ1-4; d_gene: .; v_gene: TRBV19; CDR3aa: ASSSQGGYEKLF
j_gene: .; d_gene: TRBD1; v_gene: TRBV18; CDR3aa: ASSPYRTGNYEQY